These 24 T cell receptor beta chains share one sample of origin, sequenced in a study of CD8 T cell repertoires and HIV-1 epitope variants. Profiling relied on immunoSEQ multiplex PCR, and the TCRdb table lists in-frame clones only, not all of them. The sample yields 90,000 or so clones, just under 75% seen once. The sample consisted of uncultured baseline CD8+ T cells from peripheral blood mononuclear cells (PBMCs). All receptors derive from a male donor with HIV.

The chain carries TRBV29-1 and TRBJ1-1, with a possible D match to TRBD1 (5 bases). CDR3 length: 11 amino acids. Germline V gene data show CDR1 as SQVTM and CDR2 as ANQGSEA. Trimming shortened V by 7 bases and J by 5 bases, and 11 bases separated the two germline ends. CDR3 DNA sequence: TGCAGCGCATCAGGGCTAACTGAAGCTTTCTTT. Translated: CSASGLTEAFF.

About this clone itself: The junction does not match germline at one end; this may be a read error. The gene calls are TRBV5-1 and TRBJ1-2; D unresolved. The CDR3 runs to 13 residues. From germline, CDR1 is SGHRS and CDR2 YFSETQ. The CDR3 DNA sequence: TGCGCCAGCAGCTTGGAAACAGCTCCTATTCCTTTTTTC. Its protein product is CASSLETAPIPFF.

A single count supports this clone. The CDR3 sequence is CASSYTGTGTYEQYF. The CDR3 region has the DNA TGTGCCAGCAGTTATACCGGGACAGGGACCTACGAGCAGTACTTC. The rearrangement links TRBV6-5 to TRBJ2-7; 9 nucleotides align to TRBD1. V gave up 3 bases and J gave up 2 bases; unmatched junction bases: 5. Germline V gene data show CDR1 as MNHEY and CDR2 as SVGAGI. The CDR3 is made up of 15 amino acids.

The J gene is TRBJ1-2, the V gene TRBV25-1; 8 positions agree with TRBD1. This CDR3 comprises 13 residues. Germline CDR1 and CDR2: MGHDK and SYGVNS. Germline trimming cut 8 bases from V and 8 bases from J; bases unmatched to any gene: 10. The CDR3 sequence is CASSDRALGGYTF. CDR3 DNA: TGTGCCAGCTCGGACAGGGCCCTTGGGGGCTACACCTTC.

This sequence joins TRBV5-4 and TRBJ2-7; D is ambiguous. The germline V and J ends were trimmed by 1 base and 1 base, with 3 bases remaining between them. CDR1 is SGHNT and CDR2 is YYREEE in the germline V gene (reference sequence). CDR3 size: 12 residues. CDR3 in amino acids: CASSLWSYEQYF. The CDR3 DNA reads as TGTGCCAGCAGCTTGTGGTCCTACGAGCAGTACTTC.

This clone appeared a single time. The V and J genes are TRBV27 and TRBJ1-2; a weak D match, TRBD1 (6 bases). Trimming pared 4 bases from V and 8 bases from J, leaving 20 bases between. Germline values: CDR1 MNHEY, CDR2 SMNVEV (reference sequence). The length of the CDR3 is 15 residues. The CDR3 sequence: CASSSPGTQSGGYTF. CDR3 DNA sequence: TGTGCCAGCAGTTCTCCCGGGACACAAAGCGGGGGCTACACCTTC.

This clone was detected a few times. The rearrangement joins TRBV7-9 to TRBJ1-2; 9 nucleotides line up with TRBD1. V lost 3 bases to trimming and J lost 0 bases; unmatched junction nucleotides: 14. The CDR3 runs to 19 residues. Germline lookup yields CDR1 SEHNR and CDR2 FQNEAQ (reference sequence). The CDR3 DNA sequence: TGTGCCAGCAGCTTCCACTCGGGGACAGGGTTTATAGCTAACTATGGCTACACCTTC. This gives the protein CASSFHSGTGFIANYGYTF.

This chain joins TRBV6-1 and TRBJ2-7; 7 nucleotides agree with TRBD1. This CDR3 spans 15 amino acids. V gave up 7 bases and J gave up 7 bases; unmatched junction bases: 16. Germline assignment: CDR1 MNHNS and CDR2 SASEGT. DNA for the CDR3: TGTGCCAGCAAAGTGTGGGACAGCCGATCTGGGGAGCAGTACTTC. This codes for CASKVWDSRSGEQYF.

This chain links TRBV9 with TRBJ2-2; tentatively, D is TRBD1 or TRBD2 (6 bases each). The ends were cut back, 4 bases at V and 4 bases at J, with 14 bases in the middle. This CDR3 is built from 15 residues. Germline V gene lookup returns CDR1 SGDLS and CDR2 YYNGEE. The CDR3 protein is CASSPWTAGTGELFF. CDR3 bases: TGTGCCAGCAGCCCTTGGACAGCGGGCACCGGGGAGCTGTTTTTT.

The V and J genes are TRBV19 and TRBJ1-5; 8 nucleotides line up with TRBD1. The V segment lost 3 bases and the J segment 3 bases; nucleotides outside the gene matches: 7. Germline CDR1 reads LNHDA; CDR2 reads SQIVND (reference sequence). The CDR3 totals 16 residues. The CDR3 loop reads CASSMRRQGFNQPQHF. For the CDR3, the DNA is TGTGCCAGTAGTATGAGGAGACAGGGGTTCAATCAGCCCCAGCATTTT.

The gene calls are TRBV5-1 and TRBJ1-2; 7 bases match TRBD1. CDR1 and CDR2 (germline): SGHRS, YFSETQ. The CDR3 totals 14 residues. V lost 0 bases, J lost 7 bases, and 6 bases stayed unmatched. The CDR3 is CASSLEGGAGGYTF. CDR3 DNA sequence: TGCGCCAGCAGCTTGGAAGGGGGCGCGGGTGGCTACACCTTC.

The genes are TRBV6-5 and TRBJ2-7, with 7 bases matching TRBD1. Trimming cost V 2 bases and J 2 bases; bases outside gene matches: 3. This CDR3 region has 14 residues. Germline V lookup: CDR1 MNHEY, CDR2 SVGAGI. The DNA of the CDR3 is TGTGCCAGCAGTTACAAACAGGGGACCTACGAGCAGTACTTC. Residues: CASSYKQGTYEQYF.

The CDR3 sequence: CAARGRGRGEQYF. Written as DNA, the CDR3 is TGTGCCGCCCGGGGGAGGGGACGAGGGGAGCAGTACTTC. The chain uses TRBV19 and TRBJ2-7, with 7 bases fitting TRBD2. The CDR3 has 13 amino acids. Germline CDR1 reads LNHDA; CDR2 reads SQIVND (reference sequence). V lost 11 bases to trimming and J lost 7 bases; unmatched junction nucleotides: 14.

This clone was seen many times. The chain employs TRBV5-4 and TRBJ2-1, with D perhaps TRBD2 (6 bases). Deletions cut 0 bases from V and 7 bases from J, with 11 bases between. CDR1 and CDR2 (germline): SGHNT, YYREEE (reference sequence). The CDR3 is 14 amino acids. Here the CDR3 reads CASSLGGLLNEQFF. The DNA for the CDR3 is TGTGCCAGCAGCTTGGGGGGACTTCTGAATGAGCAGTTCTTC.

J is TRBJ2-3 and V is TRBV7-7; 8 bases agree with TRBD1. V lost 5 bases to trimming and J lost 2 bases; unmatched junction nucleotides: 6. The CDR3 is 15 residues long. CDR1 and CDR2 from the germline V gene are SSHAT and FNYEAQ (reference sequence). This CDR3 reads CASSPGQGNTDTQYF. Written as DNA, the CDR3 is TGTGCCAGCAGCCCAGGACAGGGCAACACAGATACGCAGTATTTT.

This rearrangement joins TRBV28 to TRBJ1-2; unclear D gene. This CDR3 is built from 13 residues. The germline gives CDR1 MDHEN, CDR2 SYDVKM. Trimming took 3 bases from V and 2 from J, leaving 7 bases between them. The CDR3 region has the DNA TGTGCCAGCAGTTTGGACGGCAACTATGGCTACACCTTC. Translation gives CASSLDGNYGYTF.

The V call is TRBV7-6, the J call TRBJ2-7; TRBD2 matches 14 bases. The CDR3 is 19 residues long. The trim removed 0 bases at V and 4 bases at J, leaving 11 bases unmatched. Germline V gene sequence: CDR1 SGHVS, CDR2 FNYEAQ. CDR3 DNA: TGTGCCAGCAGCTTAGCCCCCCCGGGACTAGCGGGAGAGGGTTACGAGCAGTACTTC. Translation gives CASSLAPPGLAGEGYEQYF.

The gene calls are TRBV27 and TRBJ1-5; D call uncertain. The CDR3 contains 13 residues. V lost 6 bases to trimming and J lost 7 bases, with 13 bases between them. Germline V lookup: CDR1 MNHEY, CDR2 SMNVEV (reference sequence). CDR3 amino acids: CASSPPTGQPQHF. Here the CDR3 DNA reads TGTGCCAGCAGCCCCCCGACGGGGCAGCCCCAGCATTTT.

The chain couples TRBV6-6 to TRBJ2-1; D might be TRBD1 or TRBD2, each matching 6 bases. Germline CDR1 and CDR2: MNHNY and SVGAGI (reference sequence). This CDR3 comprises 13 residues. Trimming stripped 7 bases from V and 5 bases from J, with 12 bases between. The CDR3 DNA follows: TGTGCCAGCAAGGGGGGTGGTAACAATGAGCAGTTCTTC. It translates to CASKGGGNNEQFF.

In its sample, this clone was seen once. Since no conserved phenylalanine or tryptophan closes the CDR3, a read error is the likely cause. The J gene is TRBJ2-7, the V gene TRBV5-4, with 7 bases lining up with TRBD1. The J segment lost 0 bases and the V segment lost 2 bases, leaving 2 bases of the junction unmatched. Germline CDR1 reads SGHNT; CDR2 reads YYREEE (reference sequence). This CDR3 has 14 residues. CDR3 in amino acids: CASSLRDSSYEQYL. CDR3 bases: TGTGCCAGCAGCTTACGGGACAGCTCCTACGAGCAGTACCTC.

This clone was counted between two and nine times. The gene calls are TRBV10-3 and TRBJ1-1; 7 bases agree with TRBD1. This CDR3 is built from 13 residues. Looked up from germline, CDR1 is ENHRY and CDR2 is SYGVKD. J lost 1 base, V lost 7 bases, and 3 bases had no gene match. The CDR3 region is CAIKGQSNTEAFF. CDR3 coding DNA: TGTGCCATCAAGGGACAGTCGAACACTGAAGCTTTCTTT.

The V gene is TRBV28, the J gene TRBJ1-2; 7 positions agree with TRBD1. The CDR3 contains 12 residues. V shed 5 bases, J shed 8 bases, and the junction held 5 bases outside the gene matches. Per germline, CDR1 MDHEN and CDR2 SYDVKM. The CDR3 loop is CASSLTGVGYTF. Written as DNA, the CDR3 is TGTGCCAGCAGTCTAACAGGGGTCGGCTACACCTTC.

This clone was seen once. V gene TRBV7-9 combines with J gene TRBJ1-2; 10 nucleotides agree with TRBD1. The CDR3 covers 15 residues. Germline V gene lookup returns CDR1 SEHNR and CDR2 FQNEAQ (reference sequence). With 5 bases clipped from V and 6 bases from J, the junction kept 9 bases outside the gene matches. The CDR3 DNA is TGTGCCAGCAGCATCGGCGCGACAGGGGGCGATGGCTACACCTTC. This translates into CASSIGATGGDGYTF. The full variable domain, completed using reference TRBV7-9 and TRBJ1-2, is DTGVSQNPRHKITKRGQNVTFRCDPISEHNRLYWYRQTLGQGPEFLTYFQNEAQLEKSRLLSDRFSAERPKGSFSTLEIQRTEQGDSAMYLCASSIGATGGDGYTFGSGTRLTVV.

The J gene is TRBJ2-5, the V gene TRBV14; D unresolved. The CDR3 covers 13 residues. CDR1 is SGHDN and CDR2 is FVKESK in the germline V gene. The ends were cut back, 0 bases at V and 7 bases at J, with 9 bases in the middle. CDR3 in DNA: TGTGCCAGCAGCCAAGACTTGGTAGGGACCCAGTACTTC. This encodes CASSQDLVGTQYF.